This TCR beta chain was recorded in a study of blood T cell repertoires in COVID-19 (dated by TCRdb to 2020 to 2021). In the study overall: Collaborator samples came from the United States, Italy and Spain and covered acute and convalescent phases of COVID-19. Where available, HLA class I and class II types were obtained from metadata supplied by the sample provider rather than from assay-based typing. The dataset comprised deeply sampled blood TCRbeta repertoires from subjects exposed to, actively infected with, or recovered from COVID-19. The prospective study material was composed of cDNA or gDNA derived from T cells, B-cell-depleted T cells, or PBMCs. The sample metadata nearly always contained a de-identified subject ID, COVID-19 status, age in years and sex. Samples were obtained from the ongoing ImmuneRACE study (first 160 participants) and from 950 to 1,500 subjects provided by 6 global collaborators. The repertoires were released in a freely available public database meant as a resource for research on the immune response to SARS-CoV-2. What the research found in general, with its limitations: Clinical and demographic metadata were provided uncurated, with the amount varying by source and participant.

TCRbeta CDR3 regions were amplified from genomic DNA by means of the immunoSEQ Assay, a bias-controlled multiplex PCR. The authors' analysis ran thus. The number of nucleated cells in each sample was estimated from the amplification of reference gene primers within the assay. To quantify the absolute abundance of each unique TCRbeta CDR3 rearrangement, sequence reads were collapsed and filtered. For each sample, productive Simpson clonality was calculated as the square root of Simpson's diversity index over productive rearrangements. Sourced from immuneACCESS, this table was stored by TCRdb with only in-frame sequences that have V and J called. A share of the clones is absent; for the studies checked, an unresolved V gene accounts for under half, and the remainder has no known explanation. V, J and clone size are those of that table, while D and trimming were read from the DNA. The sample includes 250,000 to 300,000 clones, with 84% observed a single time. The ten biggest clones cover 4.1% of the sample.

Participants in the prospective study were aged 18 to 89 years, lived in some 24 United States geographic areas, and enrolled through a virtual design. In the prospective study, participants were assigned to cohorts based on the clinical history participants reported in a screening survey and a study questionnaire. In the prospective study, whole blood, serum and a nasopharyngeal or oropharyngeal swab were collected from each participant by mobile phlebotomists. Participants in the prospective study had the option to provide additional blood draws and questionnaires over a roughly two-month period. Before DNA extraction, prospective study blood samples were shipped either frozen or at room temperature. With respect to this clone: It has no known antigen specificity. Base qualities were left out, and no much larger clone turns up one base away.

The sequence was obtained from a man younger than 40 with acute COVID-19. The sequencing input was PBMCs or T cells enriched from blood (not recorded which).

The DNA sequence reads TGTGCCAGCAGCGGGGCTGGGGCCGTCACCGGGGAGCTGTTTTTT. It is translated as CASSGAGAVTGELFF. The rearranged segments are TRBV6-2 or TRBV6-3 and TRBJ2-2, with the D assignment possibly TRBD1 or TRBD2, given 5 matching bases for each. From cysteine to phenylalanine, the CDR3 is 15 amino acids long. Of the read, only the CDR3 DNA is kept; its 45 bases are in frame from base 1. V was cut back by 6 bases and J by 4 bases, leaving a gap of 15 bases between them. From the germline V gene, CDR1 is MNHEY and CDR2 is SVGEGT.